Below, 15 T cell receptor beta chains from the same sample are listed, as sequenced in a study of CD4 T cells in relation to SARS-CoV-2 and coronaviruses. The unexposed donors gave CD4+ T cells in about 2011-2018, prior to COVID-19. Isolation of CD4+ T cells took place after nine to ten days in culture. Using immunoSEQ multiplex PCR, the repertoire was profiled, and TCRdb retains in-frame clones only, with some absent. In the table there are some 21,000 clones, around three quarters of which are singletons. These receptors have no known antigen. The sequenced sample consisted of CD4+ T cells from PBMCs, cultured in vitro. These receptors all stem from a human donor in good health.

This chain joins TRBV24-1 and TRBJ2-1, with TRBD2 identical over 9 bases. CDR3 length: 17 amino acids. The V segment lost 0 bases and the J segment 6 bases; nucleotides outside the gene matches: 8. Germline V CDR1 and CDR2: KGHDR, SFDVKD. CDR3 sequence: CATSDLHGGTSLNEQFF. The DNA of the CDR3 is TGTGCCACCAGTGATTTGCATGGTGGGACTAGCCTCAATGAGCAGTTCTTC.

This clone is medium-sized (0.01 to 0.1%) within its sample. The chain recombines TRBV7-2 with TRBJ2-4; 16 bases align to TRBD2. Germline trimming cut 5 bases from V and 0 bases from J; bases unmatched to any gene: 4. The germline V gene encodes CDR1 SGHTA and CDR2 FQGNSA. This CDR3 spans 18 amino acids. The CDR3 nucleotides read TGTGCCAGCAGCCTGGGACTAGCGGGAGGGCTAGCCAAAAACATTCAGTACTTC. Its translation is CASSLGLAGGLAKNIQYF.

V usage is TRBV7-9 and J usage is TRBJ1-1; the match to TRBD1 covers 7 bases. The length of the CDR3 is 14 residues. The germline CDR1 and CDR2 sequences are SEHNR and FQNEAQ (reference sequence). V trimming: 5 bases; J trimming: 1 base; junction bases outside the gene matches: 4. The CDR3 here is CASSIQGQNTEAFF. For the CDR3, the DNA is TGTGCCAGCAGCATACAGGGGCAGAACACTGAAGCTTTCTTT.

CDR3: CASSLSLAGGGQETQYF. The CDR3 coding sequence is TGCGCCAGCAGCTTGTCTCTAGCGGGAGGGGGCCAAGAGACCCAGTACTTC. The rearrangement joins TRBV5-1 to TRBJ2-5, with 12 nucleotides matching TRBD2. The CDR3 loop spans 17 amino acids. J lost 1 base, V lost 1 base, and 5 bases had no gene match. CDR1 SGHRS and CDR2 YFSETQ come from the germline V gene.

V is TRBV12-5 and J is TRBJ1-5; TRBD1 matches at 8 bases. V trimming: 0 bases; J trimming: 2 bases; junction bases outside the gene matches: 15. The CDR3 runs to 20 residues. From germline, CDR1 is LGHNT and CDR2 FRNRAP. The CDR3 DNA follows: TGTGCTAGTGGTTTGGTACTCGGTTCCTCAGGGGGCGACGGCAATCAGCCCCAGCATTTT. Encoded protein: CASGLVLGSSGGDGNQPQHF.

This chain joins TRBV9 and TRBJ2-2, with 8 bases identical to TRBD1. Looked up from germline, CDR1 is SGDLS and CDR2 is YYNGEE. This CDR3 is built from 13 residues. The ends lost 6 bases at V and 4 bases at J; junction bases unmatched: 2. The CDR3 loop reads CASNQGATGELFF. CDR3 DNA sequence: TGTGCCAGCAACCAGGGGGCCACCGGGGAGCTGTTTTTT.

The chain links TRBV2 to TRBJ1-4, with a possible D match to TRBD1 (6 bases). CDR1 is SNHLY and CDR2 is FYNNEI in the germline V gene. V was pared by 6 bases and J by 8 bases, with 10 bases between. This CDR3 has 12 amino acids. CDR3 DNA sequence: TGTGCCAGCAGAGCCGGGACAGAAAAACTGTTTTTT. This codes for CASRAGTEKLFF.

The rearrangement joins TRBV5-4 to TRBJ1-2; D may be TRBD1 (6 bases). Trimming took 5 bases from V and 4 from J, leaving 18 bases between them. This CDR3 is built from 15 residues. Germline CDR1 and CDR2: SGHNT and YYREEE (reference sequence). CDR3 sequence: CASSRDTQGAYGYTF. In nucleotides, the CDR3 is TGTGCCAGCAGTCGGGACACCCAAGGGGCCTATGGCTACACCTTC.

This clone was detected only a few times. The junction does not match germline at one end; this may be a read error. The chain employs TRBV30 and TRBJ1-1, with 7 bases identical to TRBD1. Germline lookup yields CDR1 GTSNPN and CDR2 SVGIG (reference sequence). This CDR3 is built from 13 residues. The DNA for the CDR3 is TGTGCCTGGAGTAAGACAGGGAACCCTGAAGCTTTCTTT. Protein: CAWSKTGNPEAFF.

The rearrangement links TRBV5-5 to TRBJ2-7; 7 nucleotides align to TRBD1. Unmatched junction bases numbered 8, after V lost 3 bases and J lost 2 bases. The CDR3 covers 15 residues. Looked up from germline, CDR1 is SGHKS and CDR2 is YYEKEE (reference sequence). The CDR3 coding sequence is TGTGCCAGCAGCTCCGCCGCGACAGGGACCTACGAGCAGTACTTC. This codes for CASSSAATGTYEQYF. Full variable domain (outside the CDR3, taken from reference TRBV5-5 and TRBJ2-7): DAGVTQSPTHLIKTRGQQVTLRCSPISGHKSVSWYQQVLGQGPQFIFQYYEKEERGRGNFPDRFSARQFPNYSSELNVNALLLGDSALYLCASSSAATGTYEQYFGPGTRLTVT.

The chain carries TRBV30 and TRBJ2-7; D is uncertain. V lost 2 bases and J 4 bases, leaving 18 bases between the germline ends. Germline lookup yields CDR1 GTSNPN and CDR2 SVGIG (reference sequence). The CDR3 length is 15 residues. CDR3 sequence: CAWSTARAGRYEQYF. DNA for the CDR3: TGTGCCTGGAGTACTGCCCGGGCCGGTCGGTACGAGCAGTACTTC.

This clone was observed a few times. This rearrangement joins TRBV30 to TRBJ1-2; the D gene is possibly TRBD1 (5 bases). V was clipped by 3 bases and J by 4 bases, with 12 bases between them. The CDR3 length is 13 residues. Germline V gene data show CDR1 as GTSNPN and CDR2 as SVGIG (reference sequence). The CDR3 region is CAWRTGQSYGYTF. The CDR3 region has the DNA TGTGCCTGGAGGACGGGGCAGTCCTATGGCTACACCTTC.

The rearrangement links TRBV24-1 to TRBJ2-2; 9 bases are shared with TRBD2. This CDR3 spans 18 amino acids. Unmatched junction bases numbered 15, after V lost 4 bases and J lost 7 bases. Germline CDR1 KGHDR, CDR2 SFDVKD. As DNA, the CDR3 is TGTGCCACCAGTGACCCCCCCCAGGGCGGGAGGGCCGGCGGGGAGCTGTTTTTT. This encodes CATSDPPQGGRAGGELFF.

The chain is built from TRBV30 and TRBJ1-2; weak D call: TRBD1 (6 bases). Deletions cut 4 bases from V and 4 bases from J, with 10 bases between. The germline CDR1 and CDR2 sequences are GTSNPN and SVGIG (reference sequence). There are 12 residues in the CDR3. The chain's CDR3 is CAWNAGAYGYTF. In DNA, the CDR3 is TGTGCCTGGAACGCAGGGGCCTATGGCTACACCTTC. Variable domain in full (rest from reference TRBV30 and TRBJ1-2): SQTIHQWPATLVQPVGSPLSLECTVEGTSNPNLYWYRQAAGRGLQLLFYSVGIGQISSEVPQNLSASRPQDRQFILSSKKLLLSDSGFYLCAWNAGAYGYTFGSGTRLTVV.

The chain joins TRBV6-5 to TRBJ2-1, with D perhaps matching TRBD1 (6 bases). CDR3 length: 11 amino acids. Germline CDR1 reads MNHEY; CDR2 reads SVGAGI. The ends were cut back, 5 bases at V and 10 bases at J, with 9 bases in the middle. DNA for the CDR3: TGTGCCAGCAGTCCCGGACAGGAGCAGTTCTTC. Its protein is CASSPGQEQFF.